The 14 T cell receptor beta chains below were found in one sample sequenced in a study of T cells in Graves' hyperthyroidism and ophthalmopathy. Amplification of TCR beta CDR3 regions used RNA as the template. A first-round RT-PCR of the TCR CDR3 used the HTBI primer set. One entry per CDR3 protein, called by TCRdb with MiXCR from the multiplex PCR reads. The sample has roughly 580,000 distinct CDR3 sequences; approximately 15% are singletons. The material sequenced was blood. The source of these receptors is a woman in her twenties or thirties with Graves' hyperthyroidism that later progressed to Graves' ophthalmopathy.

On this clonotype itself: This may be a read error, as it is one base from a much larger clone. J is TRBJ2-5 and V is TRBV12-3 or TRBV12-4; TRBD1 aligns across 7 bases. The CDR3 covers 12 residues. CDR3 DNA sequence: TGTGCCAGCAGGGGACAGCAAGGGACCCAGTACTTC. It is translated as CASRGQQGTQYF.

About this clonotype itself: A read error may account for a junction end that differs from germline. The J gene is TRBJ2-3, the V gene TRBV18; 11 bases match TRBD2. The germline gives CDR1 KGHSH, CDR2 LQKENI. This CDR3 has 16 amino acids. The CDR3 loop reads CASSSGTSGSTDTQDF. The CDR3 nucleotides read TGTGCCAGCTCATCTGGGACTAGCGGCAGCACAGATACGCAGGATTTT.

This clonotype has a count of ten or more. The V gene is TRBV20-1, the J gene TRBJ2-3, with 15 bases aligning to TRBD2. Trimming at V came to 6 bases and at J to 2 bases, leaving 12 bases not matched to a gene. The CDR3 spans 18 residues. CDR1 is DFQATT, CDR2 SNEGSKA, per germline (reference sequence). The CDR3 DNA sequence: TGCAGTGCGCGCCCAGGACTAGCGGGAGGGCCTTCCACAGATACGCAGTATTTT. Translated: CSARPGLAGGPSTDTQYF.

This clonotype appeared many times. The rearrangement uses TRBV15 and TRBJ2-7; perhaps TRBD2 as D (5 bases). CDR3 length: 15 residues. CDR1 LNHNV and CDR2 YYDKDF come from the germline V gene (reference sequence). V gave up 0 bases and J gave up 0 bases, with 9 bases separating them. The DNA for the CDR3 is TGTGCCACCAGCAGAGACCGAGGGAGCTCCTACGAGCAGTACTTC. Translation gives CATSRDRGSSYEQYF.

There are a few counts of this clonotype. J is TRBJ2-1 and V is TRBV4-1; 8 bases fit TRBD2. Germline V gene data show CDR1 as MGHRA and CDR2 as YSYEKL. CDR3 size: 17 residues. The trim removed 1 base at V and 2 bases at J, leaving 7 bases unmatched. CDR3 bases: TGCGCCAGCAGCCAAGTGCGGCGGGAGGCCCCCTACAATGAGCAGTTCTTC. This sequence encodes CASSQVRREAPYNEQFF.

This clonotype was seen repeatedly, ten times or more. This rearrangement joins TRBV11-2 to TRBJ1-5; possibly TRBD1 for D (5 bases). Germline lookup yields CDR1 SGHAT and CDR2 FQNNGV. V lost 5 bases to trimming and J lost 6 bases, with 11 bases between them. The CDR3 runs to 13 residues. CDR3 sequence reads: CASSRGGGQPQHF. CDR3 coding DNA: TGTGCCAGCAGCCGCGGCGGGGGTCAGCCCCAGCATTTT.

This clonotype came up a few times. The rearrangement joins TRBV5-1 to TRBJ2-7; D is unresolved. This CDR3 region has 11 residues. Germline CDR1 is SGHRS and CDR2 is YFSETQ. Trimming left V 7 bases short and J 5 bases short, with 10 bases between. CDR3 in DNA: TGCGCCAGCTCCGAGTACCACGAGCAGTACTTC. Its protein product is CASSEYHEQYF.

This clonotype was seen at least ten times. The chain couples TRBV12-3 or TRBV12-4 to TRBJ2-3; the match to TRBD2 covers 8 bases. This CDR3 region has 16 residues. V lost 4 bases and J lost 0; bases outside the gene matches: 6. CDR3 residues: CASSWREASSTDTQYF. The CDR3 DNA sequence: TGTGCCAGCAGTTGGCGGGAGGCCTCTAGCACAGATACGCAGTATTTT.

This clonotype was counted many times. The chain links TRBV6-1 to TRBJ2-5; 12 bases agree with TRBD2. The germline V gene has CDR1 MNHNS and CDR2 SASEGT. The CDR3 totals 18 residues. V shed 0 bases, J shed 5 bases, and the junction held 10 bases outside the gene matches. The CDR3 DNA reads TGTGCCAGCAGTGAAGCGCACGTGAGACTAGCGGGAGCGGAGACCCAGTACTTC. It specifies CASSEAHVRLAGAETQYF.

This clonotype has more than one count but fewer than ten. The chain joins TRBV6-1 to TRBJ2-7; 9 bases match TRBD1. This CDR3 region has 13 residues. In germline, CDR1 is MNHNS, CDR2 SASEGT. The V and J ends lost 6 bases and 6 bases, in that order; junction bases with no gene match: 6. CDR3 nucleotides: TGTGCCAGCAGGGGACAGGGACCCCTCGAGCAGTACTTC. It is translated as CASRGQGPLEQYF.

This clonotype was counted between two and nine times. CDR3 residues: CASSYRSPSDLSPIYEQYF. CDR3 nucleotide sequence: TGTGCCAGCAGTTACCGCTCCCCTTCGGACCTGAGCCCCATCTACGAGCAGTACTTC. The gene calls are TRBV6-2 or TRBV6-3 and TRBJ2-7, with D uncertain. The CDR3 sequence is 19 residues long. CDR1 MNHEY and CDR2 SVGEGT come from the germline V gene. The V gene lost 2 bases and the J gene lost 3 bases, with 26 bases spanning the gap.

The chain recombines TRBV13 with TRBJ2-1, with 14 positions matching TRBD2. CDR3 size: 16 residues. V lost 4 bases and J lost 9; bases outside the gene matches: 8. Germline loops: CDR1 PRHDT, CDR2 FYEKMQ (reference sequence). Here the CDR3 reads CASSSTGTSGSGEQFF. DNA for the CDR3: TGTGCCAGCAGCTCCACTGGGACTAGCGGGAGTGGTGAGCAGTTCTTC. The full variable domain, rest sourced from reference TRBV13 and TRBJ2-1, is AAGVIQSPRHLIKEKRETATLKCYPIPRHDTVYWYQQGPGQDPQFLISFYEKMQSDKGSIPDRFSAQQFSDYHSELNMSSLELGDSALYFCASSSTGTSGSGEQFFGPGTRLTVL.

This clonotype occurred many times. The chain employs TRBV7-2 and TRBJ1-3; no reliable D call. CDR3 length equals 15 residues. The ends were cut back, 5 bases at V and 0 bases at J, with 11 bases in the middle. Germline CDR1 SGHTA, CDR2 FQGNSA. Written as DNA, the CDR3 is TGTGCCAGCAGCGTGGACTCCAGCTCTGGAAACACCATATATTTT. Its protein product is CASSVDSSSGNTIYF.

This clonotype appeared a few times. This chain joins TRBV5-4 and TRBJ2-5, with 8 bases identical to TRBD2. The CDR3 runs 15 residues. Germline values: CDR1 SGHNT, CDR2 YYREEE (reference sequence). The V gene end was trimmed by 4 bases and the J gene end by 5 bases; junction bases not matched to a gene: 10. The CDR3 loop is CASSPGGGSGETQYF. The CDR3 DNA sequence: TGTGCCAGCAGCCCCGGGGGGGGTAGTGGGGAGACCCAGTACTTC.